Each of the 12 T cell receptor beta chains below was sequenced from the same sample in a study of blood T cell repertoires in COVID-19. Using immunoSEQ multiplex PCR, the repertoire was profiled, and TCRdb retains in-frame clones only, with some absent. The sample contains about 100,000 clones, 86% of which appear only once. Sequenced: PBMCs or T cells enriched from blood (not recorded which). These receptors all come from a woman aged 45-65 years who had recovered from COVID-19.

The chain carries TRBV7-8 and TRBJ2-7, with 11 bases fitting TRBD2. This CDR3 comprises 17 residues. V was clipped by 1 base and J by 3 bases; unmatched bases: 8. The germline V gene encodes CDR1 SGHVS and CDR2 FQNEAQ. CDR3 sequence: CASSLDTGTSGHYEQYF. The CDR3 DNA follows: TGTGCCAGCAGCTTAGACACCGGGACTAGCGGACACTACGAGCAGTACTTC.

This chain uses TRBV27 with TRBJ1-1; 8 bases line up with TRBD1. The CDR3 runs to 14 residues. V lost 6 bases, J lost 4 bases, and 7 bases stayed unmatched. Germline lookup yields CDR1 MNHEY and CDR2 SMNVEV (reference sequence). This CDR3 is CASRNDRGGTEAFF. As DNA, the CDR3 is TGTGCCAGCAGAAACGACAGGGGCGGCACTGAAGCTTTCTTT.

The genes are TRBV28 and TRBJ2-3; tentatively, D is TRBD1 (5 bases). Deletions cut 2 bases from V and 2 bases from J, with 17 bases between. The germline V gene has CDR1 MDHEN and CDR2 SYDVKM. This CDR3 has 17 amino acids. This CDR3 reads CASSLARERYVTDTQYF. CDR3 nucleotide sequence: TGTGCCAGCAGTTTAGCCAGGGAAAGATATGTCACAGATACGCAGTATTTT.

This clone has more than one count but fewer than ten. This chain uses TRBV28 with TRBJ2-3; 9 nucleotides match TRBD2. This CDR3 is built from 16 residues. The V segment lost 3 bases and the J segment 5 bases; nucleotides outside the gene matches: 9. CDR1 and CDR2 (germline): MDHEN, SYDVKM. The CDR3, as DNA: TGTGCCAGCAGTTTTCTCCGGCGGGAGGGAGGAGATACGCAGTATTTT. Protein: CASSFLRREGGDTQYF. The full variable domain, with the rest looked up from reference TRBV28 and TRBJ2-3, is DVKVTQSSRYLVKRTGEKVFLECVQDMDHENMFWYRQDPGLGLRLIYFSYDVKMKEKGDIPEGYSVSREKKERFSLILESASTNQTSMYLCASSFLRREGGDTQYFGPGTRLTVL.

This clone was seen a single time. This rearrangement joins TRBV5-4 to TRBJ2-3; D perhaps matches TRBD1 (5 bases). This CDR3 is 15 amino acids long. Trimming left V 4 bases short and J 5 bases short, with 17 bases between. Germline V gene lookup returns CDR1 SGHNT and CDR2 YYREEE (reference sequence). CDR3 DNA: TGTGCCAGCAGCCTGGGGCTGACTCGAGGAGATACGCAGTATTTT. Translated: CASSLGLTRGDTQYF. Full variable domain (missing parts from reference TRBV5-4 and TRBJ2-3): ETGVTQSPTHLIKTRGQQVTLRCSSQSGHNTVSWYQQALGQGPQFIFQYYREEENGRGNFPPRFSGLQFPNYSSELNVNALELDDSALYLCASSLGLTRGDTQYFGPGTRLTVL.

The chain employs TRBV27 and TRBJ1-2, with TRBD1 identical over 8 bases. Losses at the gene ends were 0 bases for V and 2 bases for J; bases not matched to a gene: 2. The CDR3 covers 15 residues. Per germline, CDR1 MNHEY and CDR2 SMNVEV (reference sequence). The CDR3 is CASSLSAGGNYGYTF. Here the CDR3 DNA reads TGTGCCAGCAGTTTATCGGCAGGGGGCAACTATGGCTACACCTTC.

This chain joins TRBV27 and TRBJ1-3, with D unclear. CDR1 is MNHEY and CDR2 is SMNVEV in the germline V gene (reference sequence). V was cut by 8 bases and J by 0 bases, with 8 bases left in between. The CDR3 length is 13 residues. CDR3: CASSTYSGNTIYF. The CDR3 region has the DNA TGTGCCAGCTCGACTTACTCTGGAAACACCATATATTTT.

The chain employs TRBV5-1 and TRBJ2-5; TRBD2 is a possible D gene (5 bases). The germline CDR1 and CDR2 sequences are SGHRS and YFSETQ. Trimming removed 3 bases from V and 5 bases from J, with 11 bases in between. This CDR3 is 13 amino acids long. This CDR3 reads CASSSAGRETQYF. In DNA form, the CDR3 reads TGCGCCAGCAGCTCCGCGGGTAGGGAGACCCAGTACTTC.

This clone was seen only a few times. CDR3 sequence (DNA): TGTGCCAGCAGTATAAAGGGACTAGCAGGCGAGCAGTACTTC. This translates into CASSIKGLAGEQYF. V is TRBV2 and J is TRBJ2-7; 9 nucleotides match TRBD2. Germline CDR1 and CDR2: SNHLY and FYNNEI. V was clipped by 5 bases and J by 6 bases; unmatched bases: 8. CDR3 length: 14 residues.

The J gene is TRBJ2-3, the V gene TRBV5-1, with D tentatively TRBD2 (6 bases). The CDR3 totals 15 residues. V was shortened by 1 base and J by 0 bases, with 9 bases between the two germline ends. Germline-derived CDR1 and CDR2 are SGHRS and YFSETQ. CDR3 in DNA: TGCGCCAGCAGCTTGATCGGGGGAAGCACAGATACGCAGTATTTT. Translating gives CASSLIGGSTDTQYF.

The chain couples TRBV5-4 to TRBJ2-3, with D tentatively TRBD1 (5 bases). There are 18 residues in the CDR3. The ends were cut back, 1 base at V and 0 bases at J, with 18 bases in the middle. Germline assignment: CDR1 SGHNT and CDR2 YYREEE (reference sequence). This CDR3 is CASSLFLRKQASTDTQYF. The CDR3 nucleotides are TGTGCCAGCAGCTTGTTTTTACGGAAACAGGCAAGCACAGATACGCAGTATTTT. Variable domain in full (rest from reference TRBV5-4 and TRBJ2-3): ETGVTQSPTHLIKTRGQQVTLRCSSQSGHNTVSWYQQALGQGPQFIFQYYREEENGRGNFPPRFSGLQFPNYSSELNVNALELDDSALYLCASSLFLRKQASTDTQYFGPGTRLTVL.

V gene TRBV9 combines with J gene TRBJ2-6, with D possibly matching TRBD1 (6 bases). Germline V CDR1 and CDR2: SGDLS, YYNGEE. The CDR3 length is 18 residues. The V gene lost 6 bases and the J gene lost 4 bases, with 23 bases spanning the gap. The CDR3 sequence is CASTAGFQQGPGANVLTF. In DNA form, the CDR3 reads TGTGCCAGCACCGCCGGGTTCCAACAGGGACCCGGGGCCAACGTCCTGACTTTC.